These T cell receptor beta chains were read from a single sample in a study of cytomegalovirus exposure and HLA in healthy donors. The repertoire was sequenced with immunoSEQ multiplex PCR; TCRdb's copy has only in-frame clones and lacks some. This sample yields 50,000 to 70,000 clones, of which 85% to 95% are seen a single time; nearly 6% belongs to the top ten. Sequencing was done on a sample of PBMCs. The receptors here all came from a woman under 30 in good health and CMV-seropositive. CDR3s include the opening cysteine and the closing phenylalanine or tryptophan. The D gene is left open where the match is weak. Clone size is shown for a subset of rows, as once, few, many or a class of expanded clone.

j_call v_call clone_size d_call cdr3_nt cdr3_aa
TRBJ2-1 TRBV19 NA TRBD1 TGTGCCAGTAGTATTCCCCCACCTCGGACAGGTAGGAATGAGCAGTTCTTC CASSIPPPRTGRNEQFF
TRBJ1-6 TRBV4-2 NA NA TGTGCCAGCAGCCTGCCGGGGGATAATTCACCCCTCCACTTT CASSLPGDNSPLHF
TRBJ2-1 TRBV7-9 NA TRBD2 TGTGCCAGCAGCTGGGGACTAGCGGGAGGACACAATGAGCAGTTCTTC CASSWGLAGGHNEQFF
TRBJ2-7 TRBV18 NA NA TGTGCCAGCTCACCAAGTGGGGGGTTTTACTACGAGCAGTACTTC CASSPSGGFYYEQYF
TRBJ1-2 TRBV6-1 NA TRBD1 TGTGCCAGCAGTGAAGTTTGGGACAGGAGAACCAACTATGGCTACACCTTC CASSEVWDRRTNYGYTF
TRBJ2-1 TRBV15 NA TRBD2 TGTGCCACCAGCGGGGAAAGACTAGCGTTAAACAATGAGCAGTTCTTC CATSGERLALNNEQFF
TRBJ2-3 TRBV5-4 NA TRBD2 TGTGCCAGCAGCTTAGCGGGGGGGGGCACAGATACGCAGTATTTT CASSLAGGGTDTQYF
TRBJ1-3 TRBV4-1 NA NA TGCGCCAGCAGCCAAGATGTCCGCGGCAGGGCTGGAAACACCATATATTTT CASSQDVRGRAGNTIYF
TRBJ2-3 TRBV29-1 NA TRBD2 TGCAGCGTTGAAGGCCCTAGCGGGAGGGCCGGAGATACGCAGTATTTT CSVEGPSGRAGDTQYF
TRBJ2-7 TRBV30 once NA TGTGCCTGGAAGGGGGGGAGGATCCCCTACGAGCAGTACTTC CAWKGGRIPYEQYF
TRBJ2-7 TRBV19 NA TRBD1 TGTGCCAGTAGTATCGTCAGGGGGCTTCACGACGAGCAGTACTTC CASSIVRGLHDEQYF
TRBJ1-2 TRBV29-1 NA NA TGCAGCGTTGAAGGGGTGCAGGCGATGGATAGTGGCTACACCTTC CSVEGVQAMDSGYTF
TRBJ2-5 TRBV5-1 NA NA TGCGCCAGCAGGGAGACAGGCCTCGAGTTAGAGACCCAGTACTTC CASRETGLELETQYF
TRBJ2-1 TRBV13 NA NA TGTGCCACGAGACAGGGACTAGACAATGAGCAGTTCTTC CATRQGLDNEQFF
TRBJ1-2 TRBV5-6 NA NA TGTGCCAGCAGCTTGGGCCGCGGTGGCTACACCTTC CASSLGRGGYTF
TRBJ2-3 TRBV6-1 NA TRBD1 TGTGCCAGCAGAACAGGGGACGCAGATACGCAGTATTTT CASRTGDADTQYF
TRBJ2-1 TRBV19 NA TRBD2 TGTGCCAGTAGTACCCGAACACCCAGCGGGGTCTCCTACAATGAGCAGTTCTTC CASSTRTPSGVSYNEQFF
TRBJ2-5 TRBV6-6 NA NA TGTGCCAGCAGTTATTTTCCCGGGGGAGGAGAGACCCAGTACTTC CASSYFPGGGETQYF
TRBJ2-7 TRBV5-1 NA TRBD2 TGCGCCAGCAGCTGGACTGGGACTAGCGGGGGATACGAGCAGTACTTC CASSWTGTSGGYEQYF
TRBJ1-3 TRBV5-1 NA TRBD1 TGCGCCAGCAGCTTCTACAGGGGAGCTGGAAACACCATATATTTT CASSFYRGAGNTIYF
TRBJ1-4 TRBV9 NA TRBD1 TGTGCCAGCAGCGTAGGAGTATACAGGGGAGGAGAAAAACTGTTTTTT CASSVGVYRGGEKLFF
TRBJ2-1 TRBV7-3 NA TRBD2 TGTGCCAGCAGCTTAGAGATAGCGGGAGGTCTCAATGAGCAGTTCTTC CASSLEIAGGLNEQFF
TRBJ2-6 TRBV6-5 NA TRBD1 TGTGCCAGCTCGACAGGGGTGGCTGGGGCCAACGTCCTGACTTTC CASSTGVAGANVLTF
TRBJ1-1 TRBV11-2 NA TRBD1 TGTGCCAGCAGCTTAGCAGGGACAGGGGGCCATATCACTGAAGCTTTCTTT CASSLAGTGGHITEAFF
TRBJ1-1 TRBV10-3 NA NA TGTGCCAGCACTTTGGGGGCAAGGAACACTGAAGCTTTCTTT CASTLGARNTEAFF
TRBJ2-5 TRBV27 NA NA TGTGCCAGCAGTTTAGATGGGGGCCCGGAGACCCAGTACTTC CASSLDGGPETQYF
TRBJ2-5 TRBV5-6 NA TRBD2 TGTGCCAGCAGCTTATTGCGGGGGGCTAAAGAGACCCAGTACTTC CASSLLRGAKETQYF
TRBJ1-1 TRBV7-8 NA NA TGTGCCAGCAGCTTGGGGCGGACGGCTTTCTTT CASSLGRTAFF
TRBJ2-5 TRBV10-3 NA TRBD2 TGTGCCATCAGTGTTCGGGGGGGCGGAGAGACCCAGTACTTC CAISVRGGGETQYF
TRBJ2-1 TRBV28 NA TRBD1 TGTGCCAGCAGTTTACGCCCCGGGACAGGGTCTCGAAATGAGCAGTTCTTC CASSLRPGTGSRNEQFF
TRBJ2-7 TRBV14 NA TRBD2 TGTGCCAGCAGCCAAGGGGGGACCGGGACTAGCGGTTCTACCCCCTACGAGCAGTACTTC CASSQGGTGTSGSTPYEQYF
TRBJ2-3 TRBV28 NA NA TGTGCCAGCAGTTTATCTTCGCCGGGGGGCACAGATACGCAGTATTTT CASSLSSPGGTDTQYF
TRBJ1-2 TRBV11-2 NA TRBD1 TGTGCCAGCAGCCTAGGGGGACAGGGACGTAACTATGGCTACACCTTC CASSLGGQGRNYGYTF
TRBJ1-5 TRBV4-1 few TRBD1 TGCGCCAGCAGCCGGGGGGACAGGGCTAAGAATCAGCCCCAGCATTTT CASSRGDRAKNQPQHF
TRBJ2-7 TRBV7-6 NA TRBD1 TGTGCCAGCAGCTTACGGACAGGGGTTCCCTACGAGCAGTACTTC CASSLRTGVPYEQYF
TRBJ1-1 TRBV5-1 NA NA TGCGCCAGCAGCTTCCCGGACTCCTTGACTGAAGCTTTCTTT CASSFPDSLTEAFF
TRBJ2-3 TRBV7-3 NA NA TGTGCCAGCAGCTTAAGCGGGTCCACAGATACGCAGTATTTT CASSLSGSTDTQYF
TRBJ2-2 TRBV14 NA TRBD2 TGTGCCAGCAGCCAAAGGGGGACTAGTTGGACCGGGGAGCTGTTTTTT CASSQRGTSWTGELFF
TRBJ1-2 TRBV30 NA TRBD1 TGTGCCTGGACGGACAGGGGGTTGAGCTATGGCTACACCTTC CAWTDRGLSYGYTF
TRBJ2-1 TRBV2 NA TRBD1 TGTGCCAGCAGTGTTCAGGGGGCGGTGTACAATGAGCAGTTCTTC CASSVQGAVYNEQFF
TRBJ2-1 TRBV10-1 NA TRBD1 TGCGCCAGCAGTTCTGGGACAGACAATGAGCAGTTCTTC CASSSGTDNEQFF
TRBJ2-1 TRBV4-2 NA NA TGTGCCAGCAGCCAAGATAGGGGGGGAAGGGAGGGCCAAAATGAGCAGTTCTTC CASSQDRGGREGQNEQFF
TRBJ1-1 TRBV19 NA TRBD1 TGTGCCAGTAGTGGACAGGGGGCTTGGAACACTGAAGCTTTCTTT CASSGQGAWNTEAFF
TRBJ1-5 TRBV28 NA NA TGTGCCAGCAGTTGGGGGGGGTCCCAGCATTTT CASSWGGSQHF
TRBJ2-7 TRBV6-6 NA NA TGTGCCAGCAGTTACCAAAACTACGAGCAGTACTTC CASSYQNYEQYF
TRBJ2-7 TRBV5-6 NA TRBD2 TGTGCCAGCAGCACCCGGGGGGTGAATGTCGAGCAGTACTTC CASSTRGVNVEQYF
TRBJ2-3 TRBV13 NA TRBD1 TGTGCCAGCAGCTCTCGACAGGGCGTTAATACGCAGTATTTT CASSSRQGVNTQYF
TRBJ2-3 TRBV11-3 NA NA TGTGCCAGCAGCTCCTACTCAGATACGCAGTATTTT CASSSYSDTQYF
TRBJ1-6 TRBV7-6 NA TRBD1 TGTGCCAGCAGCTTAGAAGTTCACAGGGGTAATTCACCCCTCCACTTT CASSLEVHRGNSPLHF
TRBJ2-2 TRBV9 NA NA TGTGCCAGCAGCGTAGATGGGACTGGGATCGGGGAGCTGTTTTTT CASSVDGTGIGELFF
TRBJ2-7 TRBV7-2 NA TRBD2 TGTGCCAGCAGCTTATCTAGCGGGGGGGCCCACTACGAGCAGTACTTC CASSLSSGGAHYEQYF
TRBJ2-7 TRBV4-1 NA TRBD1 TGCGCCAGCAGCCAAGAGAGACAGGGTACCTACGAGCAGTACTTC CASSQERQGTYEQYF